What follows are 10 T cell receptor beta chains derived from one specimen sequenced in a study of vaccination and CD4 T cells after COVID-19. Their cognate antigens are unknown. Treatment in this sample: approximately nine-day PBMC culture with coronavirus spike peptide pools or control peptides (ViraFEST assay). At the Johns Hopkins FTIC core, DNA taken from cultured CD4+ T cells was sequenced by way of the Oncomine TCR Beta short-read assay. Via MiXCR, TCRdb re-called the PCR reads, giving one row per CDR3 protein. This table holds some 11,000 distinct CDR3 sequences, about 44% found once. Sequencing was performed on CD4+ T cells from blood, cultured in vitro. The receptors stem from a human donor who had recovered from COVID-19.

The CDR3 nucleotides are TGTGCCAGCAGTGTAGACAGATTCCAAGAGACCCAGTACTTC. It is translated as CASSVDRFQETQYF. The chain employs TRBV2 and TRBJ2-5; TRBD1 is a possible D gene (5 bases). The V and J ends lost 4 bases and 1 base respectively, with 10 bases between them. The CDR3 runs 14 residues. Germline lookup yields CDR1 SNHLY and CDR2 FYNNEI.

This clonotype was seen only a few times. The chain couples TRBV5-4 to TRBJ2-2, with 8 nucleotides matching TRBD2. CDR1 is SGHNT and CDR2 is YYREEE in the germline V gene (reference sequence). J gave up 0 bases and V 4 bases, and 5 bases lay outside the gene matches. This CDR3 comprises 16 residues. The chain's CDR3 is CASSQGGLANTGELFF. DNA of the CDR3: TGTGCCAGCAGCCAAGGGGGACTAGCGAACACCGGGGAGCTGTTTTTT. The variable domain in full, with the rest retrieved from reference TRBV5-4 and TRBJ2-2, is ETGVTQSPTHLIKTRGQQVTLRCSSQSGHNTVSWYQQALGQGPQFIFQYYREEENGRGNFPPRFSGLQFPNYSSELNVNALELDDSALYLCASSQGGLANTGELFFGEGSRLTVL.

V gene TRBV7-9 combines with J gene TRBJ2-2; the D gene is possibly TRBD2 (7 bases). Deletions cut 1 base from V and 6 bases from J, with 12 bases between. Germline values: CDR1 SEHNR, CDR2 FQNEAQ (reference sequence). The CDR3 contains 15 residues. The CDR3 loop is CASSLGLGGPGELFF. In DNA, the CDR3 is TGTGCCAGCAGCTTAGGATTGGGGGGGCCCGGGGAGCTGTTTTTT.

This rearrangement joins TRBV5-4 to TRBJ1-1; unclear D gene. The ends were cut back, 5 bases at V and 0 bases at J, with 17 bases in the middle. CDR1 and CDR2 (germline): SGHNT, YYREEE (reference sequence). The CDR3 extends over 16 amino acids. The CDR3 region has the DNA TGTGCCAGCAGTCCTACGCTCGGGGTCATGAACACTGAAGCTTTCTTT. It translates to CASSPTLGVMNTEAFF.

CDR3: CASSARGDTGELFF. CDR3 nucleotide sequence: TGTGCCAGCAGCGCCAGGGGGGACACCGGGGAGCTGTTTTTT. The chain carries TRBV9 and TRBJ2-2; tentatively, D is TRBD1 (7 bases). V lost 3 bases, J lost 3 bases, and 9 bases lay in between. The germline gives CDR1 SGDLS, CDR2 YYNGEE. There are 14 residues in the CDR3.

The chain is built from TRBV27 and TRBJ2-2; 8 positions agree with TRBD1. This CDR3 has 15 amino acids. Germline V gives CDR1 MNHEY, CDR2 SMNVEV (reference sequence). Trimming took 5 bases from V and 3 from J; bases not matched to a gene: 5. The CDR3 DNA follows: TGTGCCAGCAGTCGTTTGGACAGGGACACCGGGGAGCTGTTTTTT. Amino acid sequence: CASSRLDRDTGELFF.

The CDR3, as DNA: TGTGCCAGCAGCTTAAGGCCCAGCTCCTACGAGCAGTACTTC. Protein product: CASSLRPSSYEQYF. J is TRBJ2-7 and V is TRBV7-8; no clear D. Germline-derived CDR1 and CDR2 are SGHVS and FQNEAQ. The CDR3 sequence is 14 residues long. V was cut by 2 bases and J by 0 bases, with 8 bases left in between. Variable domain in full (rest from reference TRBV7-8 and TRBJ2-7): GAGVSQSPRYKVAKRGQDVALRCDPISGHVSLFWYQQALGQGPEFLTYFQNEAQLDKSGLPSDRFFAERPEGSVSTLKIQRTQQEDSAVYLCASSLRPSSYEQYFGPGTRLTVT.

This clonotype has more than one count but fewer than ten. The chain uses TRBV2 and TRBJ2-2; D call uncertain. Germline CDR1 is SNHLY and CDR2 is FYNNEI. This CDR3 has 14 amino acids. V lost 2 bases and J 4 bases, leaving 8 bases between the germline ends. The CDR3 DNA sequence: TGTGCCAGCAGTGAACGGCTAAGCACCGGGGAGCTGTTTTTT. It codes for CASSERLSTGELFF.

This clonotype has a handful of counts. The chain combines TRBV20-1 with TRBJ2-3; D is ambiguous. The CDR3 loop spans 13 amino acids. V lost 3 bases and J 3 bases, leaving 10 bases between the germline ends. The germline V gene has CDR1 DFQATT and CDR2 SNEGSKA (reference sequence). The CDR3 is CSARKTLTDTQYF. As DNA, the CDR3 is TGCAGTGCTAGGAAGACTTTGACAGATACGCAGTATTTT.

This sequence joins TRBV19 and TRBJ1-2; the D gene is possibly TRBD1 (5 bases). There are 13 residues in the CDR3. Germline loops: CDR1 LNHDA, CDR2 SQIVND (reference sequence). Trimming pared 0 bases from V and 7 bases from J, leaving 9 bases between. The CDR3 DNA sequence: TGTGCCAGTAGTATAGACAGGGTCGGTGGCTACACCTTC. Amino acid sequence: CASSIDRVGGYTF. The whole variable domain, remainder taken from reference TRBV19 and TRBJ1-2, is DGGITQSPKYLFRKEGQNVTLSCEQNLNHDAMYWYRQDPGQGLRLIYYSQIVNDFQKGDIAEGYSVSREKKESFPLTVTSAQKNPTAFYLCASSIDRVGGYTFGSGTRLTVV.